The clone carrying this T cell receptor (beta chain) showed up many times. Other nucleotide sequences from this sample produce the same CDR3. Germline CDR1 reads SEHNR; CDR2 reads FQNEAQ (reference sequence). This CDR3 is 12 amino acids long. Trimming shortened V by 3 bases and J by 4 bases, and 6 bases separated the two germline ends. This specimen belongs to a study of cytomegalovirus exposure and HLA in healthy donors. PCR used 60 Vbeta primers and 13 Jbeta primers. The method was immunoSEQ multiplex PCR; TCRdb's version includes in-frame clones alone and lacks a portion of them. The repertoire holds 150,000 to 190,000 clones, with around 75% as singletons.

Sequencing was done on a sample of PBMCs. The receptor comes from a man between 18 and 35 years old in good health and CMV-seronegative. V usage is TRBV7-9 and J usage is TRBJ2-5; D gene ambiguous. The chain's CDR3 is CASSFGAETQYF. Written as DNA, the CDR3 is TGTGCCAGCAGCTTCGGTGCAGAGACCCAGTACTTC.